This T cell receptor beta chain came from a study of blood T cell repertoires in COVID-19. About the research overall: Donors in the United States, Italy and Spain gave samples during acute or convalescent COVID-19. PBMCs, B-cell-depleted T cells, or T cells were the source of the cDNA or gDNA that made up the material.

This CDR3 is 12 amino acids long. From germline, CDR1 is SQVTM and CDR2 ANQGSEA. V gave up 4 bases and J gave up 7 bases, with 13 bases separating them. The authors' processing: Amplified reference gene primers provided the basis for estimating nucleated cell counts. TCRdb's copy holds only in-frame clones and misses some; the assay was immunoSEQ multiplex PCR. Clonal size and the V and J genes are those of that table, whereas D and trimming came from the DNA. The sample has roughly 150,000 clones; 80% to 90% are singletons. The chain uses TRBV29-1 and TRBJ1-1; D remains unclear. The sample was peripheral blood. This receptor was taken from a woman aged 40 to 50 with acute or convalescent COVID-19. Here the CDR3 DNA reads TGCAGCGTTGTGGTGGTTAGTAATGAAGCTTTCTTT. It is translated as CSVVVVSNEAFF.